The TCR beta chain under discussion was sequenced for a study of cytomegalovirus exposure and HLA in healthy donors. The V end was cut by 3 bases, the J end by 7 bases, with 12 bases between. The CDR3 runs 13 residues. CDR1 LNHDA and CDR2 SQIVND come from the germline V gene (reference sequence). PCR involved 60 Vbeta and 13 Jbeta primers. The method was immunoSEQ multiplex PCR; TCRdb's version includes in-frame clones alone and lacks a portion of them. Altogether approximately 60,000 clones are present, 83% being singletons, with the ten largest covering around 4.7%. This clone was detected once. The receptor's source is a man aged 25 to 40 in good health and CMV-seronegative. The sequencing sample was made of PBMCs. The chain combines TRBV19 with TRBJ1-1, with a weak D call TRBD1 (5 bases). CDR3 amino acids: CASSIAMGLEAFF. In nucleotides, the CDR3 is TGTGCCAGTAGTATCGCAATGGGACTTGAAGCTTTCTTT. The whole variable domain, filled in from reference TRBV19 and TRBJ1-1, reads DGGITQSPKYLFRKEGQNVTLSCEQNLNHDAMYWYRQDPGQGLRLIYYSQIVNDFQKGDIAEGYSVSREKKESFPLTVTSAQKNPTAFYLCASSIAMGLEAFFGQGTRLTVV.